The rows below give T cell receptor beta chains drawn from one sample of a study of CD8 T cells in ankylosing spondylitis. One entry per CDR3 protein, called by TCRdb with MiXCR from the 5' RACE reads. The sample lists hundreds of thousands of distinct CDR3 sequences; roughly a quarter were seen once. The sequencing sample was made of blood, either unsorted or a sorted T cell fraction (not recorded which). These receptors all come from a male donor with ankylosing spondylitis. CDR3s include the opening cysteine and the closing phenylalanine or tryptophan. The D gene is left open where the match is weak. Clone size appears in some rows only: once, few, many, or a class for an expanded clone.

d_call j_call clone_size v_call cdr3_nt cdr3_aa
TRBD2 TRBJ2-7 . TRBV7-2 TGTGCCAGCAGCTTAAGTATCGCGCGGGAGAGGGTTTACGAGCAGTACTTC CASSLSIARERVYEQYF
. TRBJ2-5 few TRBV20-1 TGCAGTGCTAGACACCCCTCCCGAAGGGTGGAGACCCAGTACTTC CSARHPSRRVETQYF
. TRBJ2-1 few TRBV20-1 TGCAGTGCTAGGGCTACCCATTCCTACAATGAGCAGTTCTTC CSARATHSYNEQFF
. TRBJ1-4 . TRBV5-1 TGCGCCAGCAGCTGGACCTCAACTAATGAAAAACTGTTTTTT CASSWTSTNEKLFF
. TRBJ2-2 . TRBV30 TGTGCCTGGAGTGTCGGGTTAGCGCCCGGGGAGCTGTTTTTT CAWSVGLAPGELFF
TRBD2 TRBJ2-1 . TRBV20-1 TGCAGTGCTAGAGATCCGGGCGGGAGGGCGGACAATGAGCAGTTCTTC CSARDPGGRADNEQFF
TRBD2 TRBJ2-3 few TRBV7-2 TGTGCCAGCAGAAAAAGGGGCTCTAGCGGGAGTGAAGATACGCAGTATTTT CASRKRGSSGSEDTQYF
. TRBJ2-1 . TRBV11-3 TGTGCCAGCAGCTTAGGAGGGGAGAGGTCAGCTGAGCAGTTCTTC CASSLGGERSAEQFF
TRBD1 TRBJ1-4 many TRBV29-1 TGCAGCGTTGAAGACTACCGGGACAGGGAGTATGAAAAACTGTTTTTT CSVEDYRDREYEKLFF
TRBD2 TRBJ2-1 . TRBV24-1 TGTGCCACCAGTGATGCGGTAGCGGGAGGGTATGAGCAGTTCTTC CATSDAVAGGYEQFF
. TRBJ2-7 few TRBV3-1 TGTGCCAGCAGCCAGCAGAATCCCTACGAGCAGTACTTC CASSQQNPYEQYF